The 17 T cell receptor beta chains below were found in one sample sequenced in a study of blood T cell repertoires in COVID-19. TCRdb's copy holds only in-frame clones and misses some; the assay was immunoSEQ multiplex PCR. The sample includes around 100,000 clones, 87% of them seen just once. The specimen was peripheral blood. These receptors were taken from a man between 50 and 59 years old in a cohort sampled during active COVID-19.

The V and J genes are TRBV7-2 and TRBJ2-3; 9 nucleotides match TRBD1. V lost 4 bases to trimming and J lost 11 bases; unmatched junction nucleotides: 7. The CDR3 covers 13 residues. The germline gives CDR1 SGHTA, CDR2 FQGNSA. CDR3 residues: CASSSRDRDGQYF. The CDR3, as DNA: TGTGCCAGCAGCTCCAGGGACAGGGATGGGCAGTATTTT. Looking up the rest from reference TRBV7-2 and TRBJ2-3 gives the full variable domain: GAGVSQSPSNKVTEKGKDVELRCDPISGHTALYWYRQSLGQGLEFLIYFQGNSAPDKSGLPSDRFSAERTGGSVSTLTIQRTQQEDSAVYLCASSSRDRDGQYFGPGTRLTVL.

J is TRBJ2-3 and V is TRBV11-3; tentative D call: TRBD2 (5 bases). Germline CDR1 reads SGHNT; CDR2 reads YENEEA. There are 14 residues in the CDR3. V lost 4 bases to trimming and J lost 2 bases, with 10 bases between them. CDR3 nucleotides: TGTGCCAGCAGCTACGGACTCGACACAGATACGCAGTATTTT. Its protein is CASSYGLDTDTQYF.

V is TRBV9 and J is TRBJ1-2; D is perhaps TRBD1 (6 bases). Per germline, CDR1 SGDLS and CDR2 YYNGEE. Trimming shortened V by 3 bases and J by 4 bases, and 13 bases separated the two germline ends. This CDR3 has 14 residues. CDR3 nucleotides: TGTGCCAGCAGCGAGATTACAGGGAGCTATGGCTACACCTTC. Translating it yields CASSEITGSYGYTF.

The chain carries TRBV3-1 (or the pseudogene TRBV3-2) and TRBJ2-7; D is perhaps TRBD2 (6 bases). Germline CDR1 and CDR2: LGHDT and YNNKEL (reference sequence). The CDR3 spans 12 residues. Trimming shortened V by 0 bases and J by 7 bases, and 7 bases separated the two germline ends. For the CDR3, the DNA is TGTGCCAGCAGCCAAGATCGGGGGGAGCAGTACTTC. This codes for CASSQDRGEQYF.

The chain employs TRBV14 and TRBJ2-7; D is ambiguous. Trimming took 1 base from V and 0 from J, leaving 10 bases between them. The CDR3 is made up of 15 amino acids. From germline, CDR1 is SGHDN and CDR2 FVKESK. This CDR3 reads CASSQGSGSSYEQYF. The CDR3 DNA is TGTGCCAGCAGCCAAGGGTCTGGCAGCTCCTACGAGCAGTACTTC.

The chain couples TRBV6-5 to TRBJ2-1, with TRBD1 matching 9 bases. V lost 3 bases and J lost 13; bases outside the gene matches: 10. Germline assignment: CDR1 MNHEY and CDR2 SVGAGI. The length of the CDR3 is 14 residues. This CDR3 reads CASSYDLGQGTQFF. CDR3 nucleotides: TGTGCCAGCAGTTATGATTTAGGACAGGGGACCCAGTTCTTC.

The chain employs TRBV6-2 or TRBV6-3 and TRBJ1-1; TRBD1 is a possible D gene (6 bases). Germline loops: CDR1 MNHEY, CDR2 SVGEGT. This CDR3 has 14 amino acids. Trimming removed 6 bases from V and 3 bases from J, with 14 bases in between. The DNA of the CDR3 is TGTGCCAGCAGCTTGAAGGGGGTGGACACTGAAGCTTTCTTT. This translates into CASSLKGVDTEAFF.

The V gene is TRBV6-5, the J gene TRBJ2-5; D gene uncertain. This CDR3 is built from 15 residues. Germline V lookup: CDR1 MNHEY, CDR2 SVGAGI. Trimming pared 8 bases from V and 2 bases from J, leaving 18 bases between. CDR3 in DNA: TGTGCCAGCCAGACCATGGTGGGCGTACAAGAGACCCAGTACTTC. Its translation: CASQTMVGVQETQYF.

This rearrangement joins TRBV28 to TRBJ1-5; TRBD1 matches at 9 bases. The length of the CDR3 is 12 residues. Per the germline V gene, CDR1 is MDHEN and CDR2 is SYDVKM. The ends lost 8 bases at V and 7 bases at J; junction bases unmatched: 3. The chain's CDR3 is CASVTGGQPQHF. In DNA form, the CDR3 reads TGTGCCAGCGTTACAGGGGGCCAGCCCCAGCATTTT.

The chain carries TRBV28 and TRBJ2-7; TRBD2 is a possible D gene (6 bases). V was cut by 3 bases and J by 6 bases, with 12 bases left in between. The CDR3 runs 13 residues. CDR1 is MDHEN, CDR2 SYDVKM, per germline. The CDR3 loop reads CASSFGGTVEQYV. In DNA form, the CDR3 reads TGTGCCAGCAGTTTCGGGGGAACGGTCGAGCAGTACGTC.

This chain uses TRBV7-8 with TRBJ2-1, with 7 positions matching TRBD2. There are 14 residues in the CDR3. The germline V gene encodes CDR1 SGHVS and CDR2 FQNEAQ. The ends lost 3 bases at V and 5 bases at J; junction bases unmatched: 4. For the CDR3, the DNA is TGTGCCAGCAGCTTCCCGGGGGGAAACAATGAGCAGTTCTTC. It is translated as CASSFPGGNNEQFF.

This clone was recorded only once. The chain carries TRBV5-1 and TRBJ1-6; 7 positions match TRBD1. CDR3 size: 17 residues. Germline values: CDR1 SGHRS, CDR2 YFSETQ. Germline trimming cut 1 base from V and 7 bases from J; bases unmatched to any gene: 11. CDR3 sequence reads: CASSLNPTGPVNSPLHF. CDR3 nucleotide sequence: TGCGCCAGCAGCTTGAACCCGACAGGGCCGGTCAATTCACCCCTCCACTTT.

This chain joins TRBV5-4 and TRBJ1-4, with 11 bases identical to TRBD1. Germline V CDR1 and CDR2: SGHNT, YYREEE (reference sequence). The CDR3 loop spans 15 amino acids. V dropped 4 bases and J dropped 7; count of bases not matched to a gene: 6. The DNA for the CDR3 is TGTGCCAGCAGCGCCGCCGGGACAGGGGGTGAAAAACTGTTTTTT. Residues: CASSAAGTGGEKLFF. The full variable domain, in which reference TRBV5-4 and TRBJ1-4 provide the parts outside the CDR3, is ETGVTQSPTHLIKTRGQQVTLRCSSQSGHNTVSWYQQALGQGPQFIFQYYREEENGRGNFPPRFSGLQFPNYSSELNVNALELDDSALYLCASSAAGTGGEKLFFGSGTQLSVL.

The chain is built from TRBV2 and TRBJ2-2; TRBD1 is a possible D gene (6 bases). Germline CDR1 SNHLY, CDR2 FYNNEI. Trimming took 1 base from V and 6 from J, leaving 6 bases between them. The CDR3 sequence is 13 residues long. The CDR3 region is CASSEGGPGELFF. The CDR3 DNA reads TGTGCCAGCAGTGAAGGGGGGCCCGGGGAGCTGTTTTTT.

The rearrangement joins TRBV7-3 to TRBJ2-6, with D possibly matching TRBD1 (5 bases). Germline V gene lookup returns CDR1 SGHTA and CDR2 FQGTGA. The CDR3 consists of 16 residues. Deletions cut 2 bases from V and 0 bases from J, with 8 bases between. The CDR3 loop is CASSLDQGSGANVLTF. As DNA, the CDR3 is TGTGCCAGCAGCTTAGATCAGGGCTCTGGGGCCAACGTCCTGACTTTC.

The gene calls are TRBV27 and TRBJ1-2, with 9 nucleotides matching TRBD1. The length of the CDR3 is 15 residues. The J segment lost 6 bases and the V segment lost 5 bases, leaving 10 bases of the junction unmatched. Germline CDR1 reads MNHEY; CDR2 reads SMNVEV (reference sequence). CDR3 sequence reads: CASSMAGTGIHGYTF. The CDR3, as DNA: TGTGCCAGCAGTATGGCCGGGACAGGGATCCATGGCTACACCTTC.

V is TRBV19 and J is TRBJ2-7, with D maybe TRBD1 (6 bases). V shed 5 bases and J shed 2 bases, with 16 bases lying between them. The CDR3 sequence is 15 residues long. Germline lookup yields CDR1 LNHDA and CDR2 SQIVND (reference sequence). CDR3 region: CASSPRPQGPYEQYF. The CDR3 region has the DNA TGTGCCAGTAGTCCCAGGCCACAGGGTCCCTACGAGCAGTACTTC.